These 8 T cell receptor beta chains came from one sample sequenced in a study of T-cell memory formation after mild COVID-19. TCRdb re-called the 5' RACE reads with MiXCR, one entry per CDR3 protein. The sample carries a few hundred thousand distinct CDR3 sequences, around 16% recorded once. The sample comprised PBMCs or a T cell subset sorted from them (not recorded which). The receptor set was obtained from a young man who had mild COVID-19 (a few samples of this study predate the infection). Cell type and time point are not known.

In this sample, this clonotype turned up a few times. This sequence joins TRBV20-1 and TRBJ2-1; 7 positions match TRBD2. This CDR3 is 14 amino acids long. The V segment lost 4 bases and the J segment 4 bases; nucleotides outside the gene matches: 7. Looked up from germline, CDR1 is DFQATT and CDR2 is SNEGSKA (reference sequence). The CDR3 protein is CSATRAGRYNEQFF. CDR3 sequence (DNA): TGCAGTGCTACGAGAGCGGGGAGGTACAATGAGCAGTTCTTC.

This clonotype was recorded at least ten times. This chain connects TRBV6-5 to TRBJ2-1; no reliable D call. The CDR3 loop spans 13 amino acids. Germline V CDR1 and CDR2: MNHEY, SVGAGI. V lost 4 bases and J lost 5, with 9 bases in between. For the CDR3, the DNA is TGTGCCAGCAGTTTCGGTGGGCACAATGAGCAGTTCTTC. Translating it yields CASSFGGHNEQFF.

The chain links TRBV12-3 or TRBV12-4 to TRBJ2-3; D possibly corresponds to TRBD2 (5 bases). Trimming shortened V by 7 bases and J by 3 bases, and 17 bases separated the two germline ends. The CDR3 consists of 15 residues. The CDR3, as DNA: TGTGCCAGCACTCCCGACGCGGGTCCGACAGATACGCAGTATTTT. Residues: CASTPDAGPTDTQYF.

The chain carries TRBV3-1 and TRBJ1-3; D is ambiguous. The V and J ends lost 5 bases and 4 bases respectively, with 12 bases between them. This CDR3 has 14 residues. CDR1 is LGHDT, CDR2 YNNKEL, per germline (reference sequence). The CDR3 bases are TGTGCCAGCAGCAGACAAGCTGGAGGAAACACCATATATTTT. Protein product: CASSRQAGGNTIYF.

This clonotype was seen a few times. V usage is TRBV14 and J usage is TRBJ2-3; D is possibly TRBD2 (5 bases). The V gene's germline CDR1 is SGHDN and CDR2 FVKESK. Between the trimmed V and J ends, which lost 1 base and 4 bases, there was a span of 9 bases. The length of the CDR3 is 14 residues. Here the CDR3 DNA reads TGTGCCAGCAGCCAAGCCCGGGGTGCAGATACGCAGTATTTT. Translation: CASSQARGADTQYF. Looking up the rest from reference TRBV14 and TRBJ2-3 gives the full variable domain: EAGVTQFPSHSVIEKGQTVTLRCDPISGHDNLYWYRRVMGKEIKFLLHFVKESKQDESGMPNNRFLAERTGGTYSTLKVQPAELEDSGVYFCASSQARGADTQYFGPGTRLTVL.

This clonotype has more than one count but fewer than ten. The rearrangement links TRBV5-1 to TRBJ2-2; no firm D call. Per germline, CDR1 SGHRS and CDR2 YFSETQ. Trimming pared 7 bases from V and 5 bases from J, leaving 12 bases between. This CDR3 region has 13 residues. The CDR3 spells CASGRADTGELFF. CDR3 DNA sequence: TGCGCCAGCGGAAGGGCCGATACCGGGGAGCTGTTTTTT.

The chain joins TRBV6-6 to TRBJ2-3; the match to TRBD2 covers 11 bases. Per the germline V gene, CDR1 is MNHNY and CDR2 is SVGAGI (reference sequence). Trimming removed 7 bases from V and 4 bases from J; junction bases left unmatched: 4. The CDR3 totals 14 residues. The DNA of the CDR3 is TGTGCCAGCACCATGACTAGCGGGGCAGATACGCAGTATTTT. This encodes CASTMTSGADTQYF.

This clonotype was seen only once. The rearrangement uses TRBV9 and TRBJ1-1, with D possibly matching TRBD1 (6 bases). Germline V gives CDR1 SGDLS, CDR2 YYNGEE. V lost 0 bases and J 4 bases, leaving 16 bases between the germline ends. CDR3 size: 16 residues. CDR3 in DNA: TGTGCCAGCAGCGTAGTTGGGGGGCTTGAGGGCACTGAAGCTTTCTTT. It specifies CASSVVGGLEGTEAFF.